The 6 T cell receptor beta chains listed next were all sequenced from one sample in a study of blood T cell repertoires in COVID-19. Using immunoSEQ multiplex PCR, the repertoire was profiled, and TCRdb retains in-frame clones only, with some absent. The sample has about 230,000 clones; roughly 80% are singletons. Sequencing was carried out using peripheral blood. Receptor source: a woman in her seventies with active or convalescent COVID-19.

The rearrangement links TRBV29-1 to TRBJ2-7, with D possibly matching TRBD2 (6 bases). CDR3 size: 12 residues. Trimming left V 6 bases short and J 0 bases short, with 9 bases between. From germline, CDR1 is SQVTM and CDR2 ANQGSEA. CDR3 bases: TGCAGCGTGGAGGGGATCTCCTACGAGCAGTACTTC. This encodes CSVEGISYEQYF.

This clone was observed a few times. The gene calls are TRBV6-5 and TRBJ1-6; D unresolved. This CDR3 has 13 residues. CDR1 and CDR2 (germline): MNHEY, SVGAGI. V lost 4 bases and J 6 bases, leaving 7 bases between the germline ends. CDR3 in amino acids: CASSSNFNSPLHF. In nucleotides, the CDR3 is TGTGCCAGCAGTTCAAATTTTAATTCACCCCTCCACTTT.

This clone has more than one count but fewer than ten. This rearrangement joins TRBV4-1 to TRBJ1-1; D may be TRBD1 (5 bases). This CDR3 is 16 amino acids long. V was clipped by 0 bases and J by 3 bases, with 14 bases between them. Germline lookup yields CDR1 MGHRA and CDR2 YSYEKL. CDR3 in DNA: TGCGCCAGCAGCCAAGATCGAGACAGCTTTGACACTGAAGCTTTCTTT. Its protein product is CASSQDRDSFDTEAFF.

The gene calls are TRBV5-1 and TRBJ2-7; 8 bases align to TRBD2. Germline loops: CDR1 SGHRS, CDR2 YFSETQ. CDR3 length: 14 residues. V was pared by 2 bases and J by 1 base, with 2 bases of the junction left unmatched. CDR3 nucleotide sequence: TGCGCCAGCAGCTTCTTAGCGGGATCCTACGAGCAGTACTTC. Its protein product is CASSFLAGSYEQYF.

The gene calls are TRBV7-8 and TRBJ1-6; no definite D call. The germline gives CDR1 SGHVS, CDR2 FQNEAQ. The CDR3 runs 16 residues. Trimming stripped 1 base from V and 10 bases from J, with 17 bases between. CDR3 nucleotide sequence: TGTGCCAGCAGCTTAGGTCCGAAAGGACTTGGGTCACCCCTCCACTTT. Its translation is CASSLGPKGLGSPLHF.

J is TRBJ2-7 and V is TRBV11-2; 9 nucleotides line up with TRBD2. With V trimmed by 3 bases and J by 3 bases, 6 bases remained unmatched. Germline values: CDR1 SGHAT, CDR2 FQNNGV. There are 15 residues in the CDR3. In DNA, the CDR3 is TGTGCCAGCAGCTTGTTAAGCGGGGGGCGCTACGAGCAGTACTTC. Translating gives CASSLLSGGRYEQYF. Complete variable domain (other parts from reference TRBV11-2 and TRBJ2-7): EAGVAQSPRYKIIEKRQSVAFWCNPISGHATLYWYQQILGQGPKLLIQFQNNGVVDDSQLPKDRFSAERLKGVDSTLKIQPAKLEDSAVYLCASSLLSGGRYEQYFGPGTRLTVT.